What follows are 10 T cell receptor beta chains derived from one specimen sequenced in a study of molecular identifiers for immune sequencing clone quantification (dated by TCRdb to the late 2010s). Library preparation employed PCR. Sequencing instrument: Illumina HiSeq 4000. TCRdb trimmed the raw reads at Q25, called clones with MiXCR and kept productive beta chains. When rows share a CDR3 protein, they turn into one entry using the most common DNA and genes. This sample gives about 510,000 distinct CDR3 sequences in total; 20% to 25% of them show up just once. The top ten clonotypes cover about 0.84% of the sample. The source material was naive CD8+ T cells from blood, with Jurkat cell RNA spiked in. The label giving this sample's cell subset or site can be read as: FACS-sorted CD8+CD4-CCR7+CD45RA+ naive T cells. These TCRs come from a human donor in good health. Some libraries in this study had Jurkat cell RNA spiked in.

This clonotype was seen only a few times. The DNA for the CDR3 is TGTGCCAGCAGTTATTTATCCGGGCAGACCTACGAGCAGTACTTC. It is translated as CASSYLSGQTYEQYF. The chain has TRBV6-2 or TRBV6-3 and TRBJ2-7; no firm D call. The CDR3 is 15 amino acids. V lost 3 bases to trimming and J lost 2 bases, with 14 bases between them. Germline loops: CDR1 MNHEY, CDR2 SVGEGT.

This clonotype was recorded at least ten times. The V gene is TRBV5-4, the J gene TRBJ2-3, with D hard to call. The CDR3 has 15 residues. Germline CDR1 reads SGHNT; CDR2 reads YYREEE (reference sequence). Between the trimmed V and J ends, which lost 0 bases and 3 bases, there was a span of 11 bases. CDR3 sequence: CASSLDGSWTDTQYF. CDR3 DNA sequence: TGTGCCAGCAGCTTGGACGGTTCGTGGACAGATACGCAGTATTTT.

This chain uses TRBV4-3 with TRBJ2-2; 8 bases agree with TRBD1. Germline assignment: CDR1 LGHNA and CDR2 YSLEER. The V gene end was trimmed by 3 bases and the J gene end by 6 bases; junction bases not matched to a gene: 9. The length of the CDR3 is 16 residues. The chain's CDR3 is CASSQDRASHAGELFF. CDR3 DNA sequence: TGCGCCAGCAGCCAGGACAGGGCGTCGCACGCCGGGGAGCTGTTTTTT.

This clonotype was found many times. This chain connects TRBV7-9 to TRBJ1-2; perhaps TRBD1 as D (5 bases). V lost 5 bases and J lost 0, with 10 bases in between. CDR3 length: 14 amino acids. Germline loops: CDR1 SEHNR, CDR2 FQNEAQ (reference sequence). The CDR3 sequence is CASSPTETNYGYTF. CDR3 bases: TGTGCCAGCAGCCCGACAGAAACTAACTATGGCTACACCTTC.

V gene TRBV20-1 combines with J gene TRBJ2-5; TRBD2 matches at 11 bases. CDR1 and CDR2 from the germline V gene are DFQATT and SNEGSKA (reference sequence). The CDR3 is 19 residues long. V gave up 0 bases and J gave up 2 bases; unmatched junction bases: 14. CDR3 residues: CSARDGGLAGGRGQETQYF. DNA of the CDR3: TGCAGTGCTAGAGATGGGGGGCTAGCGGGGGGCAGGGGACAAGAGACCCAGTACTTC.

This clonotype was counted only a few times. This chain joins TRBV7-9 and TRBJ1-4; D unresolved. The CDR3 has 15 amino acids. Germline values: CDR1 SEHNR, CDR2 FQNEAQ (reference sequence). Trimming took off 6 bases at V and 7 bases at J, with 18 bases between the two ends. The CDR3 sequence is CASRPSSSGIEKLFF. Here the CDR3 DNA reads TGTGCCAGCAGACCCTCTTCATCGGGGATTGAAAAACTGTTTTTT.

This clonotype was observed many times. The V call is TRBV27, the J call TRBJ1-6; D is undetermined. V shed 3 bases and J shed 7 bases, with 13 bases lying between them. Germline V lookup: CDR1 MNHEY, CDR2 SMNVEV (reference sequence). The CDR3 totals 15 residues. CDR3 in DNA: TGTGCCAGCAGTTTGGTACTCGCCGTAAATTCACCCCTCCACTTT. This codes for CASSLVLAVNSPLHF.

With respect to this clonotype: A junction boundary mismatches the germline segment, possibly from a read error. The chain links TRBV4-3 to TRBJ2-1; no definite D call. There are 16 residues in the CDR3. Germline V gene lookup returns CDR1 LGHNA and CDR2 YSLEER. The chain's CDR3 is CASNQDRVSSYNEQFF. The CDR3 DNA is TGCGCCAGCAACCAAGATCGGGTTAGCTCCTACAATGAGCAGTTCTTC.

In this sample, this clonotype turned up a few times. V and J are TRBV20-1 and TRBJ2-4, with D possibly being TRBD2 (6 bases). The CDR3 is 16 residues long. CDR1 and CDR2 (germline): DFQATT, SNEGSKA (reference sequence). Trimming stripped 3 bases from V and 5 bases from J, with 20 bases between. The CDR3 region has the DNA TGCAGTGCTAGTCGGAGGGGTCGGGGGTACGAAAACATTCAGTACTTC. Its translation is CSASRRGRGYENIQYF.

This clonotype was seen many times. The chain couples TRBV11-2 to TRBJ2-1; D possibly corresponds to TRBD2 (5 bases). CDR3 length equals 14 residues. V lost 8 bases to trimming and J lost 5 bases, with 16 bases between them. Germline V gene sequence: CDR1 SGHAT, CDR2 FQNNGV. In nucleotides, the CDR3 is TGTGCCAGCCTGCTCGGCGACTACCACAATGAGCAGTTCTTC. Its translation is CASLLGDYHNEQFF.